The entry below describes one T cell receptor (beta chain). The antigen remains unidentified. An end of the junction differs from the germline gene, which may be a read error. From the reads, TCRdb called clonotypes with MiXCR, one entry per CDR3 protein. The top ten hold around 70% of the sample, which has roughly 70,000 distinct CDR3 sequences, around 20% seen once. Germline V gene data show CDR1 as MNHEY and CDR2 as SVGAGI. The length of the CDR3 is 13 residues. These data are taken from a study of T cell repertoires in cytomegalovirus infection. Study in general: Well-studied HLA-B-restricted epitopes and recently identified HLA-C-restricted epitopes of CMV were both used in the study. Both CMV infection and a matching HLA type were indicated by public TCR beta signatures. Study outcomes and limitations: There were HLA-C-restricted CMV-specific TCR beta clonotypes dominating the ex vivo response.

The sample was CD8+ T cells from cultured PBMCs, taken from culture after CMV antigen stimulation. The V gene is TRBV6-5, the J gene TRBJ2-7; D remains ambiguous. The receptor comes from a human donor in good health (CMV status not recorded). Some clones in this sample may be carry-over from other donors' samples. CDR3: CARSEALAYEQYF. CDR3 DNA: TGTGCCCGCAGTGAGGCACTGGCCTACGAGCAGTACTTC.